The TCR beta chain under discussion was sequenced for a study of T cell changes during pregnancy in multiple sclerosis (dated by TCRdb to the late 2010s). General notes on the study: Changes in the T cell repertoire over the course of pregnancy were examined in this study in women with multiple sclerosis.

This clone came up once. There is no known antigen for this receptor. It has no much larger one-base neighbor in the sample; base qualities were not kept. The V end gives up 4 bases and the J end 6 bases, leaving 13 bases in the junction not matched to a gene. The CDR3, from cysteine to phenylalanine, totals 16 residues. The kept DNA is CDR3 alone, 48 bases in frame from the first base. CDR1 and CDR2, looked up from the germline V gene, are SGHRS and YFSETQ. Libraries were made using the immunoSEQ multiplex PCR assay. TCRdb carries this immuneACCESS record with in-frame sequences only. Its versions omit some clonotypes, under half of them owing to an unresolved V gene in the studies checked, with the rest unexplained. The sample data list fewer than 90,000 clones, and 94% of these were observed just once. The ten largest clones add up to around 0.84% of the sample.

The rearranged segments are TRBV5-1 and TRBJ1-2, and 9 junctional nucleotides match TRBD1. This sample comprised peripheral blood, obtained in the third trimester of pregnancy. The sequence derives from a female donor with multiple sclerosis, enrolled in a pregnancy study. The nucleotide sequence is TGCGCCAGCAGCGATTTACTTAGGACAGGGGAGGATGGCTACACCTTC. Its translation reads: CASSDLLRTGEDGYTF.